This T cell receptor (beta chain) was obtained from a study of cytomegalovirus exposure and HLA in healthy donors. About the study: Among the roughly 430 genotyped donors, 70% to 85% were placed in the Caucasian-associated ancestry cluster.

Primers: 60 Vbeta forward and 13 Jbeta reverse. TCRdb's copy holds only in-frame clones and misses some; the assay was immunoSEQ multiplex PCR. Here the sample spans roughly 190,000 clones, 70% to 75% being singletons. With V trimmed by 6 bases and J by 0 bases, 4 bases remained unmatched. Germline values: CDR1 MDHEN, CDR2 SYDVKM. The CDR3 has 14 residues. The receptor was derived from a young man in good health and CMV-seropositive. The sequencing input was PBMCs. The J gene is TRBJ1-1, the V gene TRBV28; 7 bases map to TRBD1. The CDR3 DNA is TGTGCCAGCAGACAGGGGTCCATGAACACTGAAGCTTTCTTT. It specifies CASRQGSMNTEAFF.